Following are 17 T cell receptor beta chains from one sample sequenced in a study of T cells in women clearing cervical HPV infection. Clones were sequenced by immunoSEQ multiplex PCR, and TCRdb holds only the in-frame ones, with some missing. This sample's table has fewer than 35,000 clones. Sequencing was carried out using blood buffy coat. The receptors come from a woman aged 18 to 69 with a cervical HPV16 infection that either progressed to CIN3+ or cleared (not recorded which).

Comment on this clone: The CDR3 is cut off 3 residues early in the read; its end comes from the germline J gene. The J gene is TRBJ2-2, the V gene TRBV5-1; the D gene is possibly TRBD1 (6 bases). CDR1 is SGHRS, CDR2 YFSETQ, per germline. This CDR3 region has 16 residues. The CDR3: CASSTGSGQKNSPLFF. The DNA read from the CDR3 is TGCGCCAGCAGCACCGGATCGGGACAAAAGAATTCACCG.

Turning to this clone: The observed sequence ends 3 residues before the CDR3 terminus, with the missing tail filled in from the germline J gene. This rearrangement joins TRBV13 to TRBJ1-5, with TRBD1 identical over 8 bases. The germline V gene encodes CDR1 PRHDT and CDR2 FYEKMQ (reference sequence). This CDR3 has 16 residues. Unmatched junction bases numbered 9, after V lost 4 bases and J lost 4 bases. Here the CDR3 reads CASSYRDRQGNQPQHF. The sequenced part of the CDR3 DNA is TGTGCCAGCAGCTACCGGGACAGGCAGGGAAATCAGCCC. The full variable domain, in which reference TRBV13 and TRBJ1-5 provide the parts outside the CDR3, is AAGVIQSPRHLIKEKRETATLKCYPIPRHDTVYWYQQGPGQDPQFLISFYEKMQSDKGSIPDRFSAQQFSDYHSELNMSSLELGDSALYFCASSYRDRQGNQPQHFGDGTRLSIL.

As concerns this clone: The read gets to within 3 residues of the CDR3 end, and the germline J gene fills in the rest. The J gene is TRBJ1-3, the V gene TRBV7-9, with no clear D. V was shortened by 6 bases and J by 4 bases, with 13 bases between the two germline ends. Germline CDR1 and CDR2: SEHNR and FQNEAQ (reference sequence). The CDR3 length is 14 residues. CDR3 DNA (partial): TGTGCCAGCAGTTCCTTAGTAAGCGGAAACACC. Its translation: CASSSLVSGNT. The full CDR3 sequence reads CASSSLVSGNTIYF.

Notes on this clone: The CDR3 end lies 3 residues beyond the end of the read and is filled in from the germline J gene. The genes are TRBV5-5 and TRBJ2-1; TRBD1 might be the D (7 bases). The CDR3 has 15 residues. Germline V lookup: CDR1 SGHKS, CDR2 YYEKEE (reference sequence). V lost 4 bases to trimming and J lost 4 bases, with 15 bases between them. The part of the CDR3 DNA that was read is TGTGCCAGCAGCAGGGGGGACAGTGTGTACAATGAG. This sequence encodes CASSRGDSVYNE. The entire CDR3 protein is CASSRGDSVYNEQFF. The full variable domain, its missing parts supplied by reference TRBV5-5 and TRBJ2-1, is DAGVTQSPTHLIKTRGQQVTLRCSPISGHKSVSWYQQVLGQGPQFIFQYYEKEERGRGNFPDRFSARQFPNYSSELNVNALLLGDSALYLCASSRGDSVYNEQFFGPGTRLTVL.

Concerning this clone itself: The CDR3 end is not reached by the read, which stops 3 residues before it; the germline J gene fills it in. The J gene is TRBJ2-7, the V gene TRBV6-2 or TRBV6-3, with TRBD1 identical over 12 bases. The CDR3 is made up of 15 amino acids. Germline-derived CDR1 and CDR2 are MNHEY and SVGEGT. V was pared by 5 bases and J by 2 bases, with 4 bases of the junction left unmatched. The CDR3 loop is CASSPGTGGTYEQYF. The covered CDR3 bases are TGTGCCAGCAGTCCCGGGACAGGGGGCACCTACGAG.

The CDR3 bases that were read are TGTGCCAGCAGTCACGGGGGAGGCACAGATACG. It codes for CASSHGGGTDT. The CDR3 in its entirety is CASSHGGGTDTQYF. This rearrangement joins TRBV7-8 to TRBJ2-3, with D possibly matching TRBD2 (6 bases). The read stops 3 residues short of the end of the CDR3; the missing end is completed from the germline J gene. This CDR3 contains 14 residues. V was clipped by 6 bases and J by 1 base, with 11 bases between them. CDR1 and CDR2 from the germline V gene are SGHVS and FQNEAQ.

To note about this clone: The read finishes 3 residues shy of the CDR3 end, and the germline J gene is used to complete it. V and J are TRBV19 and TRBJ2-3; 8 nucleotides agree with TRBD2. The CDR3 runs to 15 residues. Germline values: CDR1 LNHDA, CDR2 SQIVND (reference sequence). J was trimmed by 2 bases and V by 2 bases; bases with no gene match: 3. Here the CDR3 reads CASSIMGLDTDTQYF. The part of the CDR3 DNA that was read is TGTGCCAGTAGTATAATGGGACTAGACACAGATACG.

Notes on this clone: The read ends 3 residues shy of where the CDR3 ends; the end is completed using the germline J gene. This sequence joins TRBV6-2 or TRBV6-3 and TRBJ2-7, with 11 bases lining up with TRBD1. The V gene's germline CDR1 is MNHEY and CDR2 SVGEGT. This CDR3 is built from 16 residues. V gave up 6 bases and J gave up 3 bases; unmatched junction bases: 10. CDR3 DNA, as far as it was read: TGTGCCAGCAGCAACAGATTGGGACAGGGGGACTACGAG. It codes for CASSNRLGQGDYE. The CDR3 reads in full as CASSNRLGQGDYEQYF.

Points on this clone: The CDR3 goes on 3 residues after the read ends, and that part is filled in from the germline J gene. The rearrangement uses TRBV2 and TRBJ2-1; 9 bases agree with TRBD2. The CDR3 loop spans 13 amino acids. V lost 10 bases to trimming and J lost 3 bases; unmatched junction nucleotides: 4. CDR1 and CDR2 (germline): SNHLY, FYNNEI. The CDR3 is CAKGLANYNEQFF. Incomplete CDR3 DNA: TGTGCCAAAGGACTAGCGAACTACAATGAG.

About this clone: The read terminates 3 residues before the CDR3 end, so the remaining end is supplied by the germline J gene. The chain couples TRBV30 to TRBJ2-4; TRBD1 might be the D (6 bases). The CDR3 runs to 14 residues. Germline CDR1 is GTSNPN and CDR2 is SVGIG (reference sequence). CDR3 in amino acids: CAWSGQETNYGQYF. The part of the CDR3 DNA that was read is TGTGCCTGGAGTGGACAGGAAACTAACTATGGT.

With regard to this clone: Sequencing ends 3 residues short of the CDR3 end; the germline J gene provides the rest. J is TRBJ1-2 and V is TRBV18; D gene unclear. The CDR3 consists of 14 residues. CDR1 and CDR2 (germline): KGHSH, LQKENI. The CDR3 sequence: CASSPPTSSGDYTF. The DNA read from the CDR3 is TGTGCCAGCTCACCACCTACTAGTAGTGGTGAC.

The CDR3 DNA, read in part, is TGTGCCAGCAGCGGGACAGGGGGGAGTTCCTACGAG. Protein product: CASSGTGGSSYE. The whole CDR3 sequence is CASSGTGGSSYEQYF. The chain recombines TRBV7-6 with TRBJ2-7, with 11 positions matching TRBD1. Read sequence stops 3 residues before the CDR3 end, and the germline J gene provides the missing end. Per the germline V gene, CDR1 is SGHVS and CDR2 is FNYEAQ. The length of the CDR3 is 15 residues. With 5 bases clipped from V and 1 base from J, the junction kept 4 bases outside the gene matches.

The CDR3 sequence: CASSILAAGDDGYTF. The CDR3 bases that were read are TGTGCCAGTAGTATCCTCGCGGCAGGGGATGATGGC. This chain connects TRBV19 to TRBJ1-2, with a possible D match to TRBD1 (6 bases). The observed sequence ends 3 residues before the CDR3 terminus, with the missing tail filled in from the germline J gene. V was trimmed by 3 bases and J by 6 bases, leaving 17 bases between them. The CDR3 is made up of 15 amino acids. CDR1 and CDR2 (germline): LNHDA, SQIVND (reference sequence). The full variable domain, in which reference TRBV19 and TRBJ1-2 provide the parts outside the CDR3, is DGGITQSPKYLFRKEGQNVTLSCEQNLNHDAMYWYRQDPGQGLRLIYYSQIVNDFQKGDIAEGYSVSREKKESFPLTVTSAQKNPTAFYLCASSILAAGDDGYTFGSGTRLTVV.

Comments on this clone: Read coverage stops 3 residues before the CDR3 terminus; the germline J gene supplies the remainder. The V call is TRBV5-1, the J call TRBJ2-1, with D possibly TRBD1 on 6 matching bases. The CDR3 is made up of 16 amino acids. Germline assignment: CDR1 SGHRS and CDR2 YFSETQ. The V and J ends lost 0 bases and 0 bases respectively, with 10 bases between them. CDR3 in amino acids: CASSLDVGHSYNEQFF. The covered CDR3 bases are TGCGCCAGCAGCTTGGATGTGGGACACTCCTACAATGAG.

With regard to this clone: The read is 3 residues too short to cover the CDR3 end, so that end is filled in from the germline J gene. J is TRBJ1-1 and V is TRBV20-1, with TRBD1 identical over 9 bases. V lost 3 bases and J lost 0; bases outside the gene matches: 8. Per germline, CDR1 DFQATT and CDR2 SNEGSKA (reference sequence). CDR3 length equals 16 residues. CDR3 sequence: CSASPIQGAVNTEAFF. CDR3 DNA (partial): TGCAGTGCTAGTCCAATACAGGGGGCGGTGAACACTGAA.

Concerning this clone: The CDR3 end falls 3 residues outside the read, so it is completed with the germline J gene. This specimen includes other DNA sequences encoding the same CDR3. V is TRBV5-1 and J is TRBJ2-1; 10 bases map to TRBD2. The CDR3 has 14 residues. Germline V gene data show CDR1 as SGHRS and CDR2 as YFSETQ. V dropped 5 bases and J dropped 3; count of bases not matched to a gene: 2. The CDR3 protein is CASSPSGGYNEQFF. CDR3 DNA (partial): TGCGCCAGCAGTCCTAGCGGGGGCTACAATGAG.

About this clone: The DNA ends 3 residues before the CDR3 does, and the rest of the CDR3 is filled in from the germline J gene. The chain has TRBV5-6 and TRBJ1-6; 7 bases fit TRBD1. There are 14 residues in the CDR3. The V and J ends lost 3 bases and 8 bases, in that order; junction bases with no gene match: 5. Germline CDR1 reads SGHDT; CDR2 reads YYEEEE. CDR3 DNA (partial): TGTGCCAGCAGCTGGGGGACAGCGTATTCACCC. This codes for CASSWGTAYSP. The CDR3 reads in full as CASSWGTAYSPLHF. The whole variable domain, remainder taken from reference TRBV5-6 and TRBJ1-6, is DAGVTQSPTHLIKTRGQQVTLRCSPKSGHDTVSWYQQALGQGPQFIFQYYEEEERQRGNFPDRFSGHQFPNYSSELNVNALLLGDSALYLCASSWGTAYSPLHFGNGTRLTVT.